These T cell receptor beta chains were read from a single sample in a study of identical twins. TCRdb fed the 5' RACE reads into MiXCR, producing one record per CDR3 protein. Here the sample spans around 530,000 distinct CDR3 sequences, around 15% being singletons. This sample was shared with a second study, whose subject was yellow fever vaccine responses in identical twins.

Sequences were obtained from CD4+ T cells sorted from blood. These receptors all come from a woman in her late teens or twenties in good health. Both conserved end residues are part of each CDR3. D genes are given only for firm matches. Expanded clones are given a class, and other clones once, few, many or no size at all.

clone_size: few
j_call: TRBJ2-1
v_call: TRBV10-3
d_call: -
cdr3_nt: TGTGCCATCAAAGGGAGCAATGAGCAGTTCTTC
cdr3_aa: CAIKGSNEQFF

clone_size: few
j_call: TRBJ2-1
v_call: TRBV6-5
d_call: -
cdr3_nt: TGTGCCAGCAGTTACGAGACGGGGAGCTCCTACAATGAGCAGTTCTTC
cdr3_aa: CASSYETGSSYNEQFF

clone_size: few
j_call: TRBJ2-1
v_call: TRBV7-9
d_call: -
cdr3_nt: TGTGCCAGCAGCTTAGCTTCGGGGACTCTCCTACGCAATGAGCAGTTCTTC
cdr3_aa: CASSLASGTLLRNEQFF

clone_size: -
j_call: TRBJ2-1
v_call: TRBV11-2
d_call: TRBD2
cdr3_nt: TGTGCCAGCAGCTTAGAACGGAGCGGGGCCTACAATGAGCAGTTCTTC
cdr3_aa: CASSLERSGAYNEQFF

clone_size: -
j_call: TRBJ2-3
v_call: TRBV12-3/TRBV12-4
d_call: TRBD2
cdr3_nt: TGTGCCAGCAGTTTGGGCGGGAGAACTCCTAGCACAGATACGCAGTATTTT
cdr3_aa: CASSLGGRTPSTDTQYF

clone_size: few
j_call: TRBJ1-1
v_call: TRBV28
d_call: TRBD1
cdr3_nt: TGTGCCAGCCCGGGACAGGGAGACACTGAAGCTTTCTTT
cdr3_aa: CASPGQGDTEAFF

clone_size: once
j_call: TRBJ2-1
v_call: TRBV7-9
d_call: TRBD1
cdr3_nt: TGTGCCACACTTATATTGACAGGGGTGCATGAGCAGTTCTTC
cdr3_aa: CATLILTGVHEQFF

clone_size: many
j_call: TRBJ2-1
v_call: TRBV29-1
d_call: TRBD1
cdr3_nt: TGCAGCGTTGAAAGGACAGGGCTTTTCTCCTACAATGAGCAGTTCTTC
cdr3_aa: CSVERTGLFSYNEQFF

clone_size: few
j_call: TRBJ2-7
v_call: TRBV10-3
d_call: TRBD1
cdr3_nt: TGTGCCATATCCGGGACAGGAGTACTTGAGCAGTACTTC
cdr3_aa: CAISGTGVLEQYF

clone_size: -
j_call: TRBJ1-3
v_call: TRBV11-2
d_call: TRBD1
cdr3_nt: TGTGCCAGCAGCCCTTGGACAGGGGGTGACACCATATATTTT
cdr3_aa: CASSPWTGGDTIYF

clone_size: many
j_call: TRBJ2-1
v_call: TRBV29-1
d_call: TRBD1
cdr3_nt: TGCAGCGTTGCCCGGGACAGGTACAATGAGCAGTTCTTC
cdr3_aa: CSVARDRYNEQFF

clone_size: -
j_call: TRBJ2-1
v_call: TRBV12-3/TRBV12-4
d_call: -
cdr3_nt: TGTGCCAGCAGGAACACCGGGATCTACAATGAGCAGTTCTTC
cdr3_aa: CASRNTGIYNEQFF

clone_size: few
j_call: TRBJ2-1
v_call: TRBV2
d_call: TRBD1
cdr3_nt: TGTGCCAGCAGTCGACAGGGGGCGAATGAGCAGTTCTTC
cdr3_aa: CASSRQGANEQFF

clone_size: -
j_call: TRBJ2-5
v_call: TRBV6-1
d_call: TRBD2
cdr3_nt: TGTGCCAGCAGCTCCAGCACTAGCGGGAGCAGTGGGTACCAAGAGACCCAGTACTTC
cdr3_aa: CASSSSTSGSSGYQETQYF

clone_size: few
j_call: TRBJ2-1
v_call: TRBV5-1
d_call: -
cdr3_nt: TGCGCCAGCAGCTTGGGGCTAGATTCCTACAATGAGCAGTTCTTC
cdr3_aa: CASSLGLDSYNEQFF

clone_size: -
j_call: TRBJ2-6
v_call: TRBV19
d_call: -
cdr3_nt: TGTGCCAGTAGTACCCCAGGGGCAGCCTCTGGGGCCAACGTCCTGACTTTC
cdr3_aa: CASSTPGAASGANVLTF

clone_size: few
j_call: TRBJ2-7
v_call: TRBV13
d_call: TRBD1
cdr3_nt: TGTGCCAGCAGCTTTAGGGACAGCGGCTACGAGCAGTACTTC
cdr3_aa: CASSFRDSGYEQYF

clone_size: few
j_call: TRBJ2-3
v_call: TRBV5-1
d_call: -
cdr3_nt: TGCGCCAGCAGCTTTGGGCTAGCTGTTTACACAGATACGCAGTATTTT
cdr3_aa: CASSFGLAVYTDTQYF

clone_size: few
j_call: TRBJ2-5
v_call: TRBV7-2
d_call: TRBD2
cdr3_nt: TGTGCCAGCAGCTTAGCAGCGGGAGCTCGAGAGACCCAGTACTTC
cdr3_aa: CASSLAAGARETQYF

clone_size: -
j_call: TRBJ2-7
v_call: TRBV7-8
d_call: TRBD1
cdr3_nt: TGTGCCAGCAGCGTCGACAGGGGACCCTACGAGCAGTACTTC
cdr3_aa: CASSVDRGPYEQYF

clone_size: few
j_call: TRBJ2-3
v_call: TRBV7-2
d_call: TRBD2
cdr3_nt: TGTGCCAGCAGCTTGGCTAGCGGGAGCGGGGGCACAGATACGCAGTATTTT
cdr3_aa: CASSLASGSGGTDTQYF

clone_size: few
j_call: TRBJ2-7
v_call: TRBV5-6
d_call: -
cdr3_nt: TGTGCCAGCACCCGCCGGGACCTAAAATACGAGCAGTACTTC
cdr3_aa: CASTRRDLKYEQYF

clone_size: -
j_call: TRBJ2-2
v_call: TRBV2
d_call: -
cdr3_nt: TGTGCCAGCATACCGACCCCGGGGGCGGGCGGGGAGCTGTTTTTT
cdr3_aa: CASIPTPGAGGELFF

clone_size: -
j_call: TRBJ2-1
v_call: TRBV29-1
d_call: TRBD2
cdr3_nt: TGCAGCGGAGCCGCTCTAGCGGGGGGGCCGGGTGAGCAGTTCTTC
cdr3_aa: CSGAALAGGPGEQFF

clone_size: few
j_call: TRBJ2-1
v_call: TRBV15
d_call: -
cdr3_nt: TGTGCCACCAGTTATCGACTTGATTACAATGAGCAGTTCTTC
cdr3_aa: CATSYRLDYNEQFF

clone_size: few
j_call: TRBJ2-1
v_call: TRBV29-1
d_call: TRBD2
cdr3_nt: TGCAGCGTTGTGCGGCTAGCGGGAGTCAATGAGCAGTTCTTC
cdr3_aa: CSVVRLAGVNEQFF

clone_size: few
j_call: TRBJ2-3
v_call: TRBV5-1
d_call: -
cdr3_nt: TGCGCCAGCAGCTTTGAGGGTGGGACAGATACGCAGTATTTT
cdr3_aa: CASSFEGGTDTQYF

clone_size: few
j_call: TRBJ2-3
v_call: TRBV5-1
d_call: -
cdr3_nt: TGCGCCAGCAGCTTTAAAGCGGACATGCTCACAGATACGCAGTATTTT
cdr3_aa: CASSFKADMLTDTQYF

clone_size: -
j_call: TRBJ2-1
v_call: TRBV28
d_call: TRBD2
cdr3_nt: TGTGCCAGCAGTTTGACGGGAGGCCGTAATGAGCAGTTCTTC
cdr3_aa: CASSLTGGRNEQFF

clone_size: few
j_call: TRBJ2-1
v_call: TRBV3-1
d_call: -
cdr3_nt: TGTGCCAGCAGCCGGGTACAAACCAGCTCCTACAATGAGCAGTTCTTC
cdr3_aa: CASSRVQTSSYNEQFF

clone_size: few
j_call: TRBJ2-1
v_call: TRBV5-1
d_call: -
cdr3_nt: TGCGCCAGCACCTCCGGCGGGATCTACAATGAGCAGTTCTTC
cdr3_aa: CASTSGGIYNEQFF

clone_size: -
j_call: TRBJ1-1
v_call: TRBV6-5
d_call: TRBD1
cdr3_nt: TGTGCCAGCAGTTCAGGGGACAGGAAGAACACTGAAGCTTTCTTT
cdr3_aa: CASSSGDRKNTEAFF

clone_size: many
j_call: TRBJ1-4
v_call: TRBV12-3/TRBV12-4
d_call: -
cdr3_nt: TGTGCCAGCAGTTTAGAAGGCGGATTACCTAATGAAAAACTGTTTTTT
cdr3_aa: CASSLEGGLPNEKLFF

clone_size: -
j_call: TRBJ2-4
v_call: TRBV20-1
d_call: -
cdr3_nt: TGCAGTGCTAGATGGGGTGCCGAAACAGGGAACTACAAAAACATTCAGTACTTC
cdr3_aa: CSARWGAETGNYKNIQYF

clone_size: -
j_call: TRBJ1-2
v_call: TRBV6-5
d_call: TRBD1
cdr3_nt: TGTGCCAGCAGTTACAGACAGGGGGCTGGCTACACCTTC
cdr3_aa: CASSYRQGAGYTF

clone_size: many
j_call: TRBJ1-2
v_call: TRBV10-3
d_call: TRBD1
cdr3_nt: TGTGCCATCAGTGAGCCCGGAATTTCAGGGGGAGGTGGCTACACCTTC
cdr3_aa: CAISEPGISGGGGYTF

clone_size: -
j_call: TRBJ1-2
v_call: TRBV20-1
d_call: TRBD1
cdr3_nt: TGCAGTGCCTCAAAAGGACAGGGAGGCTATGGCTACACCTTC
cdr3_aa: CSASKGQGGYGYTF

clone_size: few
j_call: TRBJ1-2
v_call: TRBV7-6
d_call: TRBD1
cdr3_nt: TGTGCCAGCAGCTCCGGGACAGGGCAAGACGGCTACACCTTC
cdr3_aa: CASSSGTGQDGYTF

clone_size: -
j_call: TRBJ2-7
v_call: TRBV4-1
d_call: TRBD2
cdr3_nt: TGCGCCAGCAGCCAAGAGCTAGCGGGAACCTCCTACGAGCAGTACTTC
cdr3_aa: CASSQELAGTSYEQYF

clone_size: few
j_call: TRBJ2-7
v_call: TRBV20-1
d_call: -
cdr3_nt: TGCAGTGCTAGAAAGCCCTTAGATCCTACCTACGAGCAGTACTTC
cdr3_aa: CSARKPLDPTYEQYF

clone_size: few
j_call: TRBJ2-1
v_call: TRBV20-1
d_call: TRBD2
cdr3_nt: TGCAGTGCTAGAACTAGCGGTCCAAGCTCCTACAATGAGCAGTTCTTC
cdr3_aa: CSARTSGPSSYNEQFF

clone_size: few
j_call: TRBJ2-7
v_call: TRBV6-5
d_call: TRBD1
cdr3_nt: TGTGCCAGCAGTTATGGGACAGTTGAGCGCTACTACGAGCAGTACTTC
cdr3_aa: CASSYGTVERYYEQYF

clone_size: few
j_call: TRBJ2-3
v_call: TRBV20-1
d_call: TRBD2
cdr3_nt: TGCAGTGTCCCTTCGAGGGCGGGGGCAGATACGCAGTATTTT
cdr3_aa: CSVPSRAGADTQYF

clone_size: -
j_call: TRBJ2-1
v_call: TRBV12-3/TRBV12-4
d_call: TRBD2
cdr3_nt: TGTGCCAGCAGTTTGACTTGGGGACTAGGGACCAATGAGCAGTTCTTC
cdr3_aa: CASSLTWGLGTNEQFF

clone_size: few
j_call: TRBJ2-1
v_call: TRBV4-1
d_call: -
cdr3_nt: TGCGCCAGCAGCCAAGAATGGGCGGATATTACCTACAATGAGCAGTTCTTC
cdr3_aa: CASSQEWADITYNEQFF

clone_size: few
j_call: TRBJ2-3
v_call: TRBV5-1
d_call: TRBD2
cdr3_nt: TGCGCCAGCAGCCTGACTAGCGGGGGGGCCGGTGCAGATACGCAGTATTTT
cdr3_aa: CASSLTSGGAGADTQYF

clone_size: -
j_call: TRBJ2-3
v_call: TRBV10-3
d_call: TRBD2
cdr3_nt: TGTGCCATCACGGGCATAGCGGGGGGGACAGATACGCAGTATTTT
cdr3_aa: CAITGIAGGTDTQYF

clone_size: many
j_call: TRBJ2-5
v_call: TRBV29-1
d_call: TRBD2
cdr3_nt: TGCAGCGTTGAAGATGGGGCCGCGGGAGACCAAGAGACCCAGTACTTC
cdr3_aa: CSVEDGAAGDQETQYF

clone_size: few
j_call: TRBJ2-1
v_call: TRBV7-6
d_call: TRBD2
cdr3_nt: TGTGCCAGCAGCGAAAACGGGACTAGCGGGGAATACCTCTTGGTCTACAATGAGCAGTTCTTC
cdr3_aa: CASSENGTSGEYLLVYNEQFF

clone_size: few
j_call: TRBJ2-7
v_call: TRBV7-9
d_call: TRBD2
cdr3_nt: TGTGCCAGCAGACGAAGCGGGATTACCTACGAGCAGTACTTC
cdr3_aa: CASRRSGITYEQYF

clone_size: -
j_call: TRBJ2-1
v_call: TRBV6-5
d_call: TRBD1
cdr3_nt: TGTGCCAGCAGCGGACAGGGCGGCGAGCAGTTCTTC
cdr3_aa: CASSGQGGEQFF